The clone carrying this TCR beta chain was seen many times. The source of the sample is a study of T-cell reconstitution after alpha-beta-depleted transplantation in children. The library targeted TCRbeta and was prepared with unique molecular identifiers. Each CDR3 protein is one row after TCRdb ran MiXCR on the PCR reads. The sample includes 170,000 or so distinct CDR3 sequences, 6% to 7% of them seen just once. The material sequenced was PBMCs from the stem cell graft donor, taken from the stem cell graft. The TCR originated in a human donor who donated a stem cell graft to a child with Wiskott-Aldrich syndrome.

CDR3 amino acids: CSVERQGPYEQYF. In DNA, the CDR3 is TGCAGCGTCGAACGACAGGGTCCTTACGAGCAGTACTTC. This chain joins TRBV29-1 and TRBJ2-7, with 7 bases lining up with TRBD1. CDR1 is SQVTM, CDR2 ANQGSEA, per germline. The V and J ends lost 6 bases and 4 bases, in that order; junction bases with no gene match: 9. This CDR3 contains 13 residues.